Below are 15 T cell receptor beta chains sequenced from a single sample in a study of blood T cell repertoires in COVID-19. The protocol was immunoSEQ multiplex PCR, while the TCRdb copy is restricted to in-frame clones and leaves out a portion. The sample lists 40,000 or so clones; approximately 83% were seen once. The specimen sequenced was peripheral blood. Receptor source: a human donor with acute or convalescent COVID-19. The donor label of this sample is uncertain.

CDR3 coding DNA: TGCGCCAGCAGCCAAGCCTTTGACGCAGGGGCCTATGGCTACACCTTC. Protein product: CASSQAFDAGAYGYTF. This chain links TRBV4-1 with TRBJ1-2; a weak D match, TRBD1 (6 bases). V was clipped by 1 base and J by 4 bases, with 16 bases between them. The CDR3 is 16 amino acids. CDR1 is MGHRA, CDR2 YSYEKL, per germline.

This chain uses TRBV19 with TRBJ2-3, with a tentative D call TRBD1 (5 bases). Trimming shortened V by 1 base and J by 1 base, and 6 bases separated the two germline ends. Germline loops: CDR1 LNHDA, CDR2 SQIVND (reference sequence). The CDR3 consists of 14 residues. The DNA for the CDR3 is TGTGCCAGTAGTATAGGGGGCGGCACAGATACGCAGTATTTT. Its translation is CASSIGGGTDTQYF.

V gene TRBV29-1 combines with J gene TRBJ1-1; TRBD1 agrees at 9 bases. Germline V CDR1 and CDR2: SQVTM, ANQGSEA. The CDR3 runs 13 residues. V dropped 7 bases and J dropped 3; count of bases not matched to a gene: 6. The CDR3 nucleotides are TGCAGCGCGGGACAGGGCATGGACACTGAAGCTTTCTTT. Translation gives CSAGQGMDTEAFF.

In its sample, this clone was seen once. CDR3 region: CAWSTWRGGGAYEQFF. The CDR3 bases are TGTGCCTGGAGTACTTGGCGTGGCGGGGGGGCTTACGAGCAGTTCTTC. The chain employs TRBV30 and TRBJ2-1, with 9 positions matching TRBD2. Germline loops: CDR1 GTSNPN, CDR2 SVGIG (reference sequence). CDR3 size: 16 residues. V trimming: 2 bases; J trimming: 10 bases; junction bases outside the gene matches: 15. Using reference TRBV30 and TRBJ2-1 for the parts outside the CDR3, the full variable domain is SQTIHQWPATLVQPVGSPLSLECTVEGTSNPNLYWYRQAAGRGLQLLFYSVGIGQISSEVPQNLSASRPQDRQFILSSKKLLLSDSGFYLCAWSTWRGGGAYEQFFGPGTRLTVL.

This chain joins TRBV11-2 and TRBJ2-3, with D possibly TRBD2 on 6 matching bases. The germline V and J ends were trimmed by 1 base and 2 bases, with 16 bases remaining between them. CDR1 SGHAT and CDR2 FQNNGV come from the germline V gene. The CDR3 has 17 amino acids. CDR3 in DNA: TGTGCCAGCAGCTTAGTCGGCCAGCGGGTTATCACAGATACGCAGTATTTT. This gives the protein CASSLVGQRVITDTQYF.

This chain connects TRBV5-1 to TRBJ2-1; TRBD2 matches at 9 bases. Germline V CDR1 and CDR2: SGHRS, YFSETQ. This CDR3 is 16 amino acids long. The V and J ends lost 4 bases and 7 bases, in that order; junction bases with no gene match: 12. CDR3 bases: TGCGCCAGCAGCCCAGGTCTGAGGGCGGGAGGGAATGAGCAGTTCTTC. The encoded protein is CASSPGLRAGGNEQFF.

This clone was counted only a few times. The chain couples TRBV3-1 (or the pseudogene TRBV3-2) to TRBJ2-2; 10 nucleotides match TRBD1. Trimming cost V 1 base and J 3 bases; bases outside gene matches: 2. The germline V gene has CDR1 LGHDT and CDR2 YNNKEL (reference sequence). There are 16 residues in the CDR3. CDR3 in amino acids: CASSQGQGADTGELFF. The CDR3 nucleotides read TGTGCCAGCAGCCAAGGACAGGGGGCGGACACCGGGGAGCTGTTTTTT.

The rearrangement links TRBV5-5 to TRBJ2-7; TRBD1 matches at 10 bases. The CDR3 has 16 amino acids. Trimming removed 0 bases from V and 1 base from J; junction bases left unmatched: 4. Germline CDR1 SGHKS, CDR2 YYEKEE (reference sequence). The CDR3 here is CASSLGTGGLSYEQYF. CDR3 coding DNA: TGTGCCAGCAGCTTGGGGACAGGGGGTCTGTCCTACGAGCAGTACTTC.

This chain links TRBV2 with TRBJ1-2; the D gene is possibly TRBD1 (5 bases). This CDR3 contains 13 residues. CDR1 is SNHLY and CDR2 is FYNNEI in the germline V gene. V dropped 3 bases and J dropped 4 bases, with 9 bases sitting between them. CDR3 amino acids: CASSDGGTYGYTF. The CDR3 nucleotides are TGTGCCAGCAGTGACGGGGGGACCTATGGCTACACCTTC.

The genes are TRBV19 and TRBJ1-1; weak D call: TRBD1 (6 bases). Trimming stripped 5 bases from V and 5 bases from J, with 15 bases between. The CDR3 spans 14 residues. The germline V gene has CDR1 LNHDA and CDR2 SQIVND (reference sequence). The CDR3: CASSVQGFGTEAFF. DNA for the CDR3: TGTGCCAGTAGTGTACAGGGATTCGGAACTGAAGCTTTCTTT. The full variable domain, rest sourced from reference TRBV19 and TRBJ1-1, is DGGITQSPKYLFRKEGQNVTLSCEQNLNHDAMYWYRQDPGQGLRLIYYSQIVNDFQKGDIAEGYSVSREKKESFPLTVTSAQKNPTAFYLCASSVQGFGTEAFFGQGTRLTVV.

CDR3 in DNA: TGTGCCAGTAGGTGGGAGACTGAAGCTTTCTTT. Protein product: CASRWETEAFF. The chain joins TRBV19 to TRBJ1-1; D uncertain. CDR3 length equals 11 residues. The germline V gene encodes CDR1 LNHDA and CDR2 SQIVND (reference sequence). Trimming shortened V by 6 bases and J by 5 bases, and 7 bases separated the two germline ends.

V gene TRBV6-5 combines with J gene TRBJ1-1; 7 nucleotides align to TRBD1. The J segment lost 0 bases and the V segment lost 7 bases, leaving 5 bases of the junction unmatched. There are 14 residues in the CDR3. The germline V gene encodes CDR1 MNHEY and CDR2 SVGAGI. CDR3: CASTDRAMNTEAFF. CDR3 bases: TGTGCCAGCACCGACAGGGCAATGAACACTGAAGCTTTCTTT.

The chain recombines TRBV11-2 with TRBJ1-1; the match to TRBD1 covers 9 bases. Germline lookup yields CDR1 SGHAT and CDR2 FQNNGV. V trimming: 6 bases; J trimming: 2 bases; junction bases outside the gene matches: 10. The length of the CDR3 is 16 residues. The CDR3 nucleotides read TGTGCCAGCAGTAGACAGGGGGAGGTGTCCAACACTGAAGCTTTCTTT. This translates into CASSRQGEVSNTEAFF.

This sequence joins TRBV28 and TRBJ1-2; tentatively, D is TRBD1 (6 bases). CDR3 length equals 18 residues. Germline assignment: CDR1 MDHEN and CDR2 SYDVKM. With 4 bases removed from V and 0 bases from J, the gap between germline ends came to 21 bases. CDR3 protein: CASSSRRGSRSANYGYTF. CDR3 DNA: TGTGCCAGCAGTTCTCGTAGGGGGAGTAGGTCCGCTAACTATGGCTACACCTTC.

The V gene is TRBV11-2, the J gene TRBJ2-1; 12 positions agree with TRBD1. V trimming: 2 bases; J trimming: 8 bases; junction bases outside the gene matches: 4. Germline assignment: CDR1 SGHAT and CDR2 FQNNGV. This CDR3 has 15 amino acids. The CDR3: CASSLSGTGGHEQFF. CDR3 sequence (DNA): TGTGCCAGCAGCTTAAGCGGGACAGGGGGCCATGAGCAGTTCTTC.